One and the same sample provided the 2 T cell receptor beta chains below, sequenced in a study of blood T cell repertoires in COVID-19. Here immunoSEQ multiplex PCR was the method, and the copy in TCRdb shows in-frame clones only, minus some. The sample lists about 380,000 clones, more than 75% occurring once. The sample taken for sequencing was PBMCs or T cells enriched from blood (not recorded which). Receptors originate from a woman in her late teens or twenties who had recovered from COVID-19.

This chain joins TRBV2 and TRBJ1-2, with D possibly being TRBD1 (5 bases). Trimming removed 8 bases at V and 7 bases at J, with 14 bases between. This CDR3 has 12 residues. CDR1 and CDR2 from the germline V gene are SNHLY and FYNNEI. In DNA form, the CDR3 reads TGTGCCAGCGGGACTAGGGAGGCTGGCTACACCTTC. Translating it yields CASGTREAGYTF.

This chain uses TRBV4-1 with TRBJ2-7; possibly TRBD2 for D (6 bases). Per the germline V gene, CDR1 is MGHRA and CDR2 is YSYEKL. The CDR3 runs to 15 residues. Deletions cut 1 base from V and 4 bases from J, with 14 bases between. The CDR3 region has the DNA TGCGCCAGCAGCCAAGGGGACTCGTGGGAGTACGAGCAGTACTTC. It yields the protein CASSQGDSWEYEQYF.